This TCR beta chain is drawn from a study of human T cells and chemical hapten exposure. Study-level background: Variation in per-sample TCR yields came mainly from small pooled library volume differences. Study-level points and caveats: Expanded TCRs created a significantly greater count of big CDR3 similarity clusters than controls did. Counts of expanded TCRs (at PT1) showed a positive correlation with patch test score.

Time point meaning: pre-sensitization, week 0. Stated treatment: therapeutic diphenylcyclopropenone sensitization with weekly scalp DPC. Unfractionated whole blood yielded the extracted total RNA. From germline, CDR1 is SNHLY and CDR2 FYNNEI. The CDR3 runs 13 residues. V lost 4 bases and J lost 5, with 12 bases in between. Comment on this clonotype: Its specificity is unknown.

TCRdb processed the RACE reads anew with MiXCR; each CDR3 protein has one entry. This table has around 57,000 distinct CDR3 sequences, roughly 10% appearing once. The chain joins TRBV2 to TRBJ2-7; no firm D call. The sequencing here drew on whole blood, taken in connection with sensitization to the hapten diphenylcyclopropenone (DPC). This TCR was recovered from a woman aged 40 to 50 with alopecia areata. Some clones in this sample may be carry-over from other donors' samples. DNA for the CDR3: TGTGCCAGCAGTGTCCTTGACCGGGACGAGCAGTACTTC. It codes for CASSVLDRDEQYF.